Shown below are 16 T cell receptor beta chains from a single sample sequenced in a study of T cell changes during pregnancy in multiple sclerosis. This table comes from immunoSEQ multiplex PCR, and its TCRdb copy is limited to in-frame clones, with some not included. The table records about 76,000 clones, 90% to 95% of them present only once. Here the sequenced sample was peripheral blood, taken in the second trimester of pregnancy. All receptors come from a female donor with multiple sclerosis, enrolled in a pregnancy study.

In DNA, the CDR3 is TGTGCCAGCAGCGTAGTCCAGCCCGGGACTGAAGCTTTCTTT. Amino acid sequence: CASSVVQPGTEAFF. The chain couples TRBV9 to TRBJ1-1, with D uncertain. Germline CDR1 reads SGDLS; CDR2 reads YYNGEE. Trimming took off 0 bases at V and 5 bases at J, with 11 bases between the two ends. The CDR3 consists of 14 residues.

The rearrangement uses TRBV4-1 and TRBJ1-6; D perhaps matches TRBD1 (5 bases). Trimming stripped 4 bases from V and 5 bases from J, with 12 bases between. Germline CDR1 MGHRA, CDR2 YSYEKL. There are 15 residues in the CDR3. The CDR3, as DNA: TGCGCCAGCAGCCTGACAGTCCTTAATAATTCACCCCTCCACTTT. The encoded protein is CASSLTVLNNSPLHF.

V usage is TRBV2 and J usage is TRBJ2-3, with D perhaps TRBD2 (6 bases). This CDR3 contains 14 residues. From germline, CDR1 is SNHLY and CDR2 FYNNEI. V gave up 7 bases and J gave up 4 bases, with 15 bases separating them. DNA for the CDR3: TGTGCCAGCACCCGACTAGTAAGTGCAGATACGCAGTATTTT. Protein product: CASTRLVSADTQYF.

This rearrangement joins TRBV9 to TRBJ2-1; TRBD2 matches 10 bases. Losses at the gene ends were 6 bases for V and 8 bases for J; bases not matched to a gene: 5. The CDR3 runs to 13 residues. Germline V CDR1 and CDR2: SGDLS, YYNGEE. CDR3 sequence (DNA): TGTGCCAGCAACAGCGGGGGGGAGGATGAGCAGTTCTTC. This sequence encodes CASNSGGEDEQFF. The variable domain in full, completed from reference TRBV9 and TRBJ2-1, reads DSGVTQTPKHLITATGQRVTLRCSPRSGDLSVYWYQQSLDQGLQFLIQYYNGEERAKGNILERFSAQQFPDLHSELNLSSLELGDSALYFCASNSGGEDEQFFGPGTRLTVL.

This clone was recorded once. The chain uses TRBV7-6 and TRBJ2-3; D is perhaps TRBD1 (5 bases). The CDR3 has 13 residues. Trimming pared 3 bases from V and 6 bases from J, leaving 10 bases between. The germline gives CDR1 SGHVS, CDR2 FNYEAQ. As DNA, the CDR3 is TGTGCCAGCAGCTTTACCAGGGCGGATACGCAGTATTTT. Residues: CASSFTRADTQYF.

This clone was recorded once. This chain joins TRBV6-1 and TRBJ2-1; TRBD2 aligns across 8 bases. Trimming took 0 bases from V and 10 from J; bases not matched to a gene: 8. This CDR3 is built from 15 residues. Germline V gives CDR1 MNHNS, CDR2 SASEGT. As DNA, the CDR3 is TGTGCCAGCAGTGAAGCGCTCTGGACTAGCTTGGAGCAGTTCTTC. Protein: CASSEALWTSLEQFF.

The chain is built from TRBV6-1 and TRBJ1-1, with 12 positions matching TRBD1. The germline gives CDR1 MNHNS, CDR2 SASEGT. CDR3 length equals 14 residues. After removal of 5 bases from V and 5 bases from J, the junction contained 3 bases not matched to a gene. The CDR3 region is CASSRDRGRTEAFF. CDR3 in DNA: TGTGCCAGCAGTCGGGACAGGGGGCGAACTGAAGCTTTCTTT.

This rearrangement joins TRBV5-1 to TRBJ1-4, with 9 bases matching TRBD1. The CDR3 has 14 residues. Germline CDR1 is SGHRS and CDR2 is YFSETQ. V shed 4 bases and J 5 bases; nucleotides not matched to a gene: 3. The CDR3 DNA reads as TGCGCCAGCAGCCGGGACAGGGCGAATGAAAAACTGTTTTTT. Protein sequence: CASSRDRANEKLFF.

This clone was seen just once. The rearrangement uses TRBV5-1 and TRBJ1-2; TRBD1 might be the D (6 bases). CDR1 and CDR2 (germline): SGHRS, YFSETQ. This CDR3 region has 16 residues. Trimming shortened V by 3 bases and J by 4 bases, and 19 bases separated the two germline ends. The CDR3 region is CASSYQMDSLLYGYTF. The DNA for the CDR3 is TGCGCCAGCAGCTACCAGATGGACAGTTTACTCTATGGCTACACCTTC.

The chain recombines TRBV28 with TRBJ2-5, with a tentative D call TRBD2 (7 bases). The CDR3 loop spans 15 amino acids. V was cut by 3 bases and J by 1 base, with 12 bases left in between. Germline V gene sequence: CDR1 MDHEN, CDR2 SYDVKM. The CDR3 is CASSLAGATQETQYF. The CDR3 DNA sequence: TGTGCCAGCAGTTTGGCGGGGGCTACCCAAGAGACCCAGTACTTC.

The chain links TRBV18 to TRBJ2-2; TRBD1 matches 9 bases. Trimming cost V 6 bases and J 1 base; bases outside gene matches: 3. The CDR3 sequence is 15 residues long. Per germline, CDR1 KGHSH and CDR2 LQKENI. CDR3 region: CASSTGQGNTGELFF. CDR3 bases: TGTGCCAGCTCGACGGGACAGGGGAACACCGGGGAGCTGTTTTTT.

This chain connects TRBV30 to TRBJ2-7, with D perhaps TRBD2 (6 bases). V dropped 5 bases and J dropped 0 bases, with 11 bases sitting between them. Germline loops: CDR1 GTSNPN, CDR2 SVGIG (reference sequence). This CDR3 spans 13 amino acids. CDR3 residues: CAWGGTASYEQYF. CDR3 nucleotide sequence: TGTGCCTGGGGTGGGACTGCCTCCTACGAGCAGTACTTC.

V usage is TRBV5-1 and J usage is TRBJ2-7, with 7 bases identical to TRBD1. V lost 4 bases, J lost 3 bases, and 10 bases stayed unmatched. The CDR3 runs to 15 residues. Germline V gene sequence: CDR1 SGHRS, CDR2 YFSETQ. CDR3 loop: CASSLEPGQHYEQYF. The CDR3 DNA reads as TGCGCCAGCAGCCTCGAACCGGGACAGCACTACGAGCAGTACTTC.

V gene TRBV5-5 combines with J gene TRBJ2-7; perhaps TRBD2 as D (5 bases). The germline V gene has CDR1 SGHKS and CDR2 YYEKEE (reference sequence). Between the trimmed V and J ends, which lost 4 bases and 6 bases, there was a span of 23 bases. CDR3 length equals 16 residues. The CDR3 reads CASSVFVAGPPLEQYF. CDR3 sequence (DNA): TGTGCCAGCAGCGTGTTTGTGGCGGGTCCCCCTCTCGAGCAGTACTTC. Filled out from reference TRBV5-5 and TRBJ2-7, the complete variable domain reads DAGVTQSPTHLIKTRGQQVTLRCSPISGHKSVSWYQQVLGQGPQFIFQYYEKEERGRGNFPDRFSARQFPNYSSELNVNALLLGDSALYLCASSVFVAGPPLEQYFGPGTRLTVT.

V usage is TRBV11-1 and J usage is TRBJ2-7; the match to TRBD1 covers 9 bases. The V gene's germline CDR1 is SGHAT and CDR2 FQDESV (reference sequence). Losses at the gene ends were 5 bases for V and 7 bases for J; bases not matched to a gene: 6. The CDR3 contains 13 residues. The CDR3 coding sequence is TGTGCCAGCAGCCCTTTGGGGACAGGGGAGCAGTACTTC. It translates to CASSPLGTGEQYF.

The DNA for the CDR3 is TGTGCCAGCGGTCGCGGGGGACTGAACACTGAAGCTTTCTTT. Amino acid sequence: CASGRGGLNTEAFF. This chain uses TRBV6-6 with TRBJ1-1, with D perhaps TRBD1 (5 bases). V was shortened by 8 bases and J by 0 bases, with 13 bases between the two germline ends. This CDR3 has 14 amino acids. Germline loops: CDR1 MNHNY, CDR2 SVGAGI (reference sequence).